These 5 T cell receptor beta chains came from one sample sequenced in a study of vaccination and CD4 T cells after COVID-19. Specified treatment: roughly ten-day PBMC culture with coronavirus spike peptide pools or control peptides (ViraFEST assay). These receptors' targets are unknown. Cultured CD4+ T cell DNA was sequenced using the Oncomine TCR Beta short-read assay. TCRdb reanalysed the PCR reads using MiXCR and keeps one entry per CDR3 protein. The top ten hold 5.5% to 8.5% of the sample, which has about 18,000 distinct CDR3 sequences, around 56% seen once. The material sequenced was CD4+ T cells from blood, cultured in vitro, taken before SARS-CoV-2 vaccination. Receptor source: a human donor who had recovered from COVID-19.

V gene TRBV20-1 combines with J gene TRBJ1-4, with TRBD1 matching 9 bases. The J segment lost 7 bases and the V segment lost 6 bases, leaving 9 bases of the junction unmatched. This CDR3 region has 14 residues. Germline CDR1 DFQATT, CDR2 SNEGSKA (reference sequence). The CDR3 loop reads CSARPGTGSEKLFF. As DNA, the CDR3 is TGCAGTGCCAGGCCCGGGACAGGGAGTGAAAAACTGTTTTTT.

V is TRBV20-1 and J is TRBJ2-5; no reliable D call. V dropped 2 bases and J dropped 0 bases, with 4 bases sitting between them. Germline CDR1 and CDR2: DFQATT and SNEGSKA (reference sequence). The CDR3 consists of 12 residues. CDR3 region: CSARSYQETQYF. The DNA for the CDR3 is TGCAGTGCTAGAAGCTACCAAGAGACCCAGTACTTC.

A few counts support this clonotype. This CDR3 is CASSINRGHNTGELFF. The CDR3 region has the DNA TGTGCCAGTAGTATCAACAGGGGGCATAACACCGGGGAGCTGTTTTTT. The chain has TRBV19 and TRBJ2-2; 9 bases align to TRBD1. The germline V gene has CDR1 LNHDA and CDR2 SQIVND (reference sequence). The CDR3 runs 16 residues. The J segment lost 2 bases and the V segment lost 3 bases, leaving 4 bases of the junction unmatched. Full variable domain (remainder filled in from reference TRBV19 and TRBJ2-2): DGGITQSPKYLFRKEGQNVTLSCEQNLNHDAMYWYRQDPGQGLRLIYYSQIVNDFQKGDIAEGYSVSREKKESFPLTVTSAQKNPTAFYLCASSINRGHNTGELFFGEGSRLTVL.

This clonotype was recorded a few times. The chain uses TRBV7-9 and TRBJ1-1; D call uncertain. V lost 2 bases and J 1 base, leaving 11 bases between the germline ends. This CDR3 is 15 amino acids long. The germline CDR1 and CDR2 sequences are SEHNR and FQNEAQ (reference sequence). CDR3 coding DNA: TGTGCCAGCAGCTTACTTTCAGGCAGGAACACTGAAGCTTTCTTT. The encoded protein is CASSLLSGRNTEAFF.

CDR3 sequence reads: CASSLVYRTDYGYTF. The CDR3, as DNA: TGTGCCAGCAGCTTAGTGTACAGAACGGACTATGGCTACACCTTC. This chain connects TRBV7-2 to TRBJ1-2; the D is unclear. The CDR3 is made up of 15 amino acids. V shed 1 base and J shed 3 bases, with 12 bases lying between them. Germline V CDR1 and CDR2: SGHTA, FQGNSA.